This is a list of T cell receptor beta chains from one sample in a study of CD8+CD57+ T cells in acquired aplastic anemia. TCRdb reanalysed the reads using MiXCR and keeps one entry per CDR3 protein. This sample has approximately 150,000 distinct CDR3 sequences; roughly 48% occur once, and the top ten carry 1.1%. The specimen sequenced was sorted CD4+, CD8+, or CD8+CD57+ T cells (not recorded which) from PBMCs. Receptors originate from a human donor with aplastic anemia. CDR3s include the opening cysteine and the closing phenylalanine or tryptophan. The D gene is left open where the match is weak. Clone size, where shown, is once, few, many, or a class for clones that have expanded.

d_call,v_call,clone_size,j_call,cdr3_length,cdr3_nt,cdr3_aa
.,TRBV6-1,many,TRBJ1-1,14,TGTGCCAGCCGTGAAACGGGGGCGACCACTGAAGCTTTCTTT,CASRETGATTEAFF
.,TRBV20-1,.,TRBJ2-7,11,TGCAGTGCTACGACGTCCTACGAGCAGTACTTC,CSATTSYEQYF
TRBD2,TRBV20-1,.,TRBJ2-7,14,TGCAGTGCTAGTTTCCTAGCGGGATCCTACGAGCAGTACTTC,CSASFLAGSYEQYF
TRBD1,TRBV5-1,few,TRBJ2-1,18,TGCGCCAGCAGACTCGACAGGGGGTCATCCTCTTTTATGAATGAGCAGTTCTTC,CASRLDRGSSSFMNEQFF
.,TRBV20-1,once,TRBJ2-1,14,TGCAGTGCTAGCCGGGGGACCTCCTACAATGAGCAGTTCTTC,CSASRGTSYNEQFF
.,TRBV7-3,.,TRBJ2-5,13,TGTGCCAGCAGCTTCCTGCCTCAAGAGACCCAGTACTTC,CASSFLPQETQYF
TRBD2,TRBV25-1,.,TRBJ2-1,13,TGTGCCAGCAGTATGCGACTAGCGGGAGATCAGTTCTTC,CASSMRLAGDQFF
TRBD2,TRBV2,.,TRBJ2-1,16,TGTGCCAGCAGTGAAGCCTCTAGCGGGATAGGTGATGAGCAGTTCTTC,CASSEASSGIGDEQFF
TRBD1,TRBV12-3/TRBV12-4,few,TRBJ1-6,13,TGTGCCAGCTCCGGACAGGCGAATTCACCCCTCCACTTT,CASSGQANSPLHF
TRBD1,TRBV5-1,.,TRBJ2-7,15,TGCGCCAGCAGCTTGTCAGGGCAGGGGGCGAACGAGCAGTACTTC,CASSLSGQGANEQYF
.,TRBV19,.,TRBJ1-2,16,TGTGCCAGTAGTATCCCTGTCGTCAGTGCCCGCTATGGCTACACCTTC,CASSIPVVSARYGYTF
.,TRBV10-3,few,TRBJ1-1,13,TGTGCCATCAGCACCAGGGAGGGAACTGAAGCTTTCTTT,CAISTREGTEAFF
.,TRBV5-4,many,TRBJ2-5,14,TGTGCCAGCAGCTTCCCGGACAGTCCGGTGGCCCAGTACTTC,CASSFPDSPVAQYF
.,TRBV5-1,many,TRBJ2-7,16,TGCGCCAGCAGCTTGGGGGGTCCTTCTAGCGTAGGCGAGCAGTACTTC,CASSLGGPSSVGEQYF
.,TRBV27,.,TRBJ2-7,13,TGTGCCGGCAGTAGGGGGGGCTCCTACGAGCAGTACTTC,CAGSRGGSYEQYF
TRBD1,TRBV2,.,TRBJ1-3,14,TGTGCCAGCAGGGGACAGGCCTCTGGAAACACCATATATTTT,CASRGQASGNTIYF
TRBD1,TRBV15,many,TRBJ2-1,17,TGTGCCACCAGCAGCTACCTGGGACAGATCTCTTACAATGAGCAGTTCTTC,CATSSYLGQISYNEQFF
TRBD2,TRBV20-1,.,TRBJ2-7,13,TGCAGTGCAGGTGGACTAGCGGTGGGGGAGCAGTACTTC,CSAGGLAVGEQYF
TRBD2,TRBV4-2,.,TRBJ2-3,15,TGTGCCAGCAGCCAAAAAGCGGGGCGCACAGATACGCAGTATTTT,CASSQKAGRTDTQYF
.,TRBV6-1,many,TRBJ1-3,14,TGTGCCAGCAGTCCCCTAGGACAGCCCGAGGCTGTATATTTT,CASSPLGQPEAVYF
TRBD2,TRBV9,many,TRBJ2-5,15,TGTGCCAGCAGCGTAGGGGCGGGGGGCAAAGAGACCCAGTACTTC,CASSVGAGGKETQYF
TRBD1,TRBV10-3,.,TRBJ2-6,17,TGTGCCATCAGTGAATCGATACAGGGGGCTCAGGCCAACGTCCTGACTTTC,CAISESIQGAQANVLTF
.,TRBV7-2,once,TRBJ1-1,12,TGTGCCAGCAGCTCACGGACATTTGAAGCTTTCTTT,CASSSRTFEAFF
.,TRBV5-1,.,TRBJ2-3,13,TGCGCCAGCAGCTTGACCCAAGGGGCTACGCAGTATTTT,CASSLTQGATQYF
.,TRBV20-1,many,TRBJ2-2,14,TGCAGTGCTAGACCGACAGGCTACACCGGGGAGCTGTTTTTT,CSARPTGYTGELFF
.,TRBV24-1,.,TRBJ1-2,16,TGTGCCACCAGTGTCGGTCCTTCGACAGTCCTGGACGGCTACACCTTC,CATSVGPSTVLDGYTF
.,TRBV20-1,.,TRBJ1-2,12,TGCAGTGCAGGGGAGTCCGTCTATGGCTACACCTTC,CSAGESVYGYTF
.,TRBV6-2/TRBV6-3,.,TRBJ1-1,13,TGTGCCAGCAGTGCACAGGCGAACACTGAAGCTTTCTTT,CASSAQANTEAFF
TRBD2,TRBV13,few,TRBJ2-1,18,TGTGCCAGCAGCTTAGGACTAGCGGGGGGGCCTGCCCACAATGAGCAGTTCTTC,CASSLGLAGGPAHNEQFF
.,TRBV6-5,.,TRBJ1-5,13,TGTGCCAGCAGTTACGGCTTCAGGCAGCCCCAGCATTTT,CASSYGFRQPQHF
TRBD1,TRBV2,many,TRBJ2-1,16,TGTGCCAGCAGCCTACCGCCGGGACAGCTGTACAATGAGCAGTTCTTC,CASSLPPGQLYNEQFF
.,TRBV20-1,many,TRBJ2-3,14,TGCAGTGCTACCTCTGCGCGGGGTTTCGATACGCAGTATTTT,CSATSARGFDTQYF
.,TRBV12-3/TRBV12-4,many,TRBJ2-1,14,TGTGCCAGCAGTTTCCCGGGGACTTACAATGAGCAGTTCTTC,CASSFPGTYNEQFF
TRBD2,TRBV20-1,.,TRBJ2-1,14,TGCAGTGCTAACCCCGGACTAGCGGGGGTTGAGCAGTTCTTC,CSANPGLAGVEQFF
.,TRBV11-2,many,TRBJ1-4,18,TGTGCCAGCAGCTTAGTTAAGGACAGATTTGCAACTAATGAAAAACTGTTTTTT,CASSLVKDRFATNEKLFF
TRBD1,TRBV4-3,.,TRBJ2-7,17,TGCGCCAGCAGCCAAGATGATGGGACAGGGGCTACCTACGAGCAGTACTTC,CASSQDDGTGATYEQYF
.,TRBV10-3,.,TRBJ1-1,15,TGTGCCATCAGTGAAACCGGGACGGTGAACACTGAAGCTTTCTTT,CAISETGTVNTEAFF
.,TRBV12-3/TRBV12-4,many,TRBJ1-5,15,TGTGCCAGCAGTTTGGGGGTTACGGCCAATCAGCCCCAGCATTTT,CASSLGVTANQPQHF
.,TRBV7-3,.,TRBJ2-3,13,TGTGCCAGCAGCTTAGGGTGGGGAGATACGCAGTATTTT,CASSLGWGDTQYF
TRBD1,TRBV6-1,.,TRBJ2-3,17,TGTGCCAGCTCACAAATCGCCGGGACAGGGAGGACAGATACGCAGTATTTT,CASSQIAGTGRTDTQYF
.,TRBV7-2,.,TRBJ2-5,14,TGTGCCAGCAGCAGGGGGAGGGGGCAAGAGACCCAGTACTTC,CASSRGRGQETQYF
.,TRBV4-1,many,TRBJ2-2,16,TGCGCCAGCAGCCTCCGAGTGGCAACCGTCACCGGGGAGCTGTTTTTT,CASSLRVATVTGELFF
TRBD1,TRBV5-4,.,TRBJ2-3,18,TGTGCCAGCAGCTTCTCATGGACACGGGACAGGGTCACAGATACGCAGTATTTT,CASSFSWTRDRVTDTQYF
TRBD1,TRBV2,.,TRBJ1-2,14,TGTGCCAGCAGTGGACGACAGGGGAACTATGGCTACACCTTC,CASSGRQGNYGYTF
.,TRBV24-1,.,TRBJ2-5,12,TGTGCCACCAGTGATTCTCCGAGCGGTCAGTACTTC,CATSDSPSGQYF
.,TRBV10-3,many,TRBJ2-2,15,TGTGCCATCAGTGAGTCGCCAGGGGGGACCGGGGAGCTGTTTTTT,CAISESPGGTGELFF
.,TRBV7-3,once,TRBJ2-3,17,TGTGCCAGCAGCTTAATGGGAGCGGTCACCCCCACAGATACGCAGTATTTT,CASSLMGAVTPTDTQYF
.,TRBV14,many,TRBJ2-1,15,TGTGCCAGCAGCCTCCGACCGAACTCCTACAATGAGCAGTTCTTC,CASSLRPNSYNEQFF
.,TRBV19,.,TRBJ2-5,14,TGTGCCAGTAGCATCCCAAAACGAGGAGAGACCCAGTACTTC,CASSIPKRGETQYF
.,TRBV6-5,many,TRBJ2-7,14,TGTGCCAGCAGTTATAGGGGGGCGGCCTTCGAGCAGTACTTC,CASSYRGAAFEQYF
TRBD1,TRBV19,.,TRBJ2-7,14,TGTGCCAGCTCAACCGGGACAGGGTCCCACGAGCAGTACTTC,CASSTGTGSHEQYF
TRBD1,TRBV20-1,many,TRBJ1-6,12,TGCAGTGACAGACAGGGGACTTCACCCCTCCACTTT,CSDRQGTSPLHF
.,TRBV19,.,TRBJ1-3,15,TGTGCCACGAGACGCGGGGGGCTCTCTGGAAACACCATATATTTT,CATRRGGLSGNTIYF
TRBD2,TRBV3-1,.,TRBJ2-7,15,TGTGCCAGCAGCCTTTCCGGGACTAGCGGGGGGGTGCAGTACTTC,CASSLSGTSGGVQYF